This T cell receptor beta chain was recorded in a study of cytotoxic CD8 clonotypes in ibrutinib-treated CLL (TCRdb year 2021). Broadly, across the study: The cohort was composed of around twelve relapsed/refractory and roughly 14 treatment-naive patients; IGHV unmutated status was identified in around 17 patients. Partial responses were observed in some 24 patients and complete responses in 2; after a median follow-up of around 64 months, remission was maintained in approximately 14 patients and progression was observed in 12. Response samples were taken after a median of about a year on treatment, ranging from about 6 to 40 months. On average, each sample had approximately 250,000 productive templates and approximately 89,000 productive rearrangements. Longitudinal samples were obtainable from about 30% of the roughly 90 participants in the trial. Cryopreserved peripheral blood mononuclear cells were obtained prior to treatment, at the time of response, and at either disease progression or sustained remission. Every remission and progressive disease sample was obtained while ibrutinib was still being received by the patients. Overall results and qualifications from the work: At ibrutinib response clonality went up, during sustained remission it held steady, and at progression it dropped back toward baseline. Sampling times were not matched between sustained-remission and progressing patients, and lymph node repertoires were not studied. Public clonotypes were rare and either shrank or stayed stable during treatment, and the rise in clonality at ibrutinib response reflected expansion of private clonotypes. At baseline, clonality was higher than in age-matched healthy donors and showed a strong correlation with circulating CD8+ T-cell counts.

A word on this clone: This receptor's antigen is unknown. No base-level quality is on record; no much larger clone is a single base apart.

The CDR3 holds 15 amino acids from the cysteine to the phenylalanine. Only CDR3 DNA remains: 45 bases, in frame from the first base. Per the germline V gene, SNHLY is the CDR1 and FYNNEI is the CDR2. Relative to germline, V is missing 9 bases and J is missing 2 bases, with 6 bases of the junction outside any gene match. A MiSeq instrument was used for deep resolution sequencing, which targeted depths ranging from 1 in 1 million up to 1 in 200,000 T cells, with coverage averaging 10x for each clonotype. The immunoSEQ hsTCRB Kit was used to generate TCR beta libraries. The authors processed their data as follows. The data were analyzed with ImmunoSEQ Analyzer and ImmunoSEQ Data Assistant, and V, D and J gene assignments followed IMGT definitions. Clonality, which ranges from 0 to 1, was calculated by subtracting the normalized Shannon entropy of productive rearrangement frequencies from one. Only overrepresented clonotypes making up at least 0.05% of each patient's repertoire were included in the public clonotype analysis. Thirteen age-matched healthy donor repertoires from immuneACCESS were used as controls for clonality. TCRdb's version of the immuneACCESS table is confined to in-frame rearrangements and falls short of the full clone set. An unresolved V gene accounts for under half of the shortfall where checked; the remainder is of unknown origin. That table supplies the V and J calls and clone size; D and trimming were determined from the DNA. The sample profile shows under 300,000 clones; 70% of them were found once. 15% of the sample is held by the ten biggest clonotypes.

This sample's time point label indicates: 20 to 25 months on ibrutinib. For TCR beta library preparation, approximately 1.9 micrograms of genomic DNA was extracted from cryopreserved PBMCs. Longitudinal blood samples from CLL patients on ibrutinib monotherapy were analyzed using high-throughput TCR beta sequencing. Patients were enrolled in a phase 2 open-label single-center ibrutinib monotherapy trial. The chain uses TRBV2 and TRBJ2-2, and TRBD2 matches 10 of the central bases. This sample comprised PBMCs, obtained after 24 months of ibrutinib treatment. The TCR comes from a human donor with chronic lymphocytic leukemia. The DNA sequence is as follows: TGTGCCAGTTCGGGACTAGCGTTTAACACCGGGGAGCTGTTTTTT. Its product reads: CASSGLAFNTGELFF. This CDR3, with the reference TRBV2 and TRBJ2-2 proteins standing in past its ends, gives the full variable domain EPEVTQTPSHQVTQMGQEVILRCVPISNHLYFYWYRQILGQKVEFLVSFYNNEISEKSEIFDDQFSVERPDGSNFTLKIRSTKLEDSAMYFCASSGLAFNTGELFFGEGSRLTVL.